This passage covers 28 T cell receptor beta chains from one sample sequenced in a study of blood T cell repertoires in COVID-19. Repertoires were generated with immunoSEQ multiplex PCR, while TCRdb's copy carries only in-frame clones and drops some. The table lists roughly 370,000 clones, 87% of them singletons, with roughly 10% in the top ten. Material: PBMCs or T cells enriched from blood (not recorded which). All receptors derive from a woman between 50 and 59 years old who had recovered from COVID-19.

The gene calls are TRBV27 and TRBJ2-1; 11 nucleotides match TRBD2. The CDR3 is 14 amino acids. Unmatched junction bases numbered 0, after V lost 5 bases and J lost 3 bases. From germline, CDR1 is MNHEY and CDR2 SMNVEV (reference sequence). The CDR3 loop is CASSGTSGYNEQFF. The CDR3 coding sequence is TGTGCCAGCAGTGGGACTAGCGGCTACAATGAGCAGTTCTTC.

This sequence joins TRBV11-1 and TRBJ1-5, with D tentatively TRBD1 (5 bases). The CDR3 length is 14 residues. The V gene's germline CDR1 is SGHAT and CDR2 FQDESV (reference sequence). Between the trimmed V and J ends, which lost 1 base and 5 bases, there was a span of 9 bases. The CDR3 protein is CASSLDPTDQPQHF. CDR3 DNA sequence: TGTGCCAGCAGCTTAGACCCGACAGATCAGCCCCAGCATTTT. The entire variable domain, with the rest obtained from reference TRBV11-1 and TRBJ1-5, is as follows: EAEVAQSPRYKITEKSQAVAFWCDPISGHATLYWYRQILGQGPELLVQFQDESVVDDSQLPKDRFSAERLKGVDSTLKIQPAELGDSAMYLCASSLDPTDQPQHFGDGTRLSIL.

The rearrangement joins TRBV6-5 to TRBJ1-2, with D maybe TRBD1 (6 bases). Germline assignment: CDR1 MNHEY and CDR2 SVGAGI. Trimming left V 4 bases short and J 6 bases short, with 15 bases between. The CDR3 covers 14 residues. The CDR3 coding sequence is TGTGCCAGCAGTTTGCAGGGGCCCCCGGATGGCTACACCTTC. The encoded protein is CASSLQGPPDGYTF.

The chain links TRBV3-1 (or the pseudogene TRBV3-2) to TRBJ1-1; no reliable D call. Germline assignment: CDR1 LGHDT and CDR2 YNNKEL (reference sequence). CDR3 length: 14 residues. Trimming shortened V by 1 base and J by 1 base, and 7 bases separated the two germline ends. CDR3 sequence (DNA): TGTGCCAGCAGCCAAGCCAGCGGGAACACTGAAGCTTTCTTT. Translated: CASSQASGNTEAFF.

DNA for the CDR3: TGTGCCAGCAGCCCCCACCCGACAGAAAGCTCCTACAATGAGCAGTTCTTC. Translating gives CASSPHPTESSYNEQFF. The chain employs TRBV11-2 and TRBJ2-1; D possibly corresponds to TRBD1 (5 bases). Per germline, CDR1 SGHAT and CDR2 FQNNGV. Trimming removed 5 bases from V and 0 bases from J, with 17 bases in between. The CDR3 runs to 17 residues. Using reference TRBV11-2 and TRBJ2-1 for the parts outside the CDR3, the full variable domain is EAGVAQSPRYKIIEKRQSVAFWCNPISGHATLYWYQQILGQGPKLLIQFQNNGVVDDSQLPKDRFSAERLKGVDSTLKIQPAKLEDSAVYLCASSPHPTESSYNEQFFGPGTRLTVL.

This chain joins TRBV30 and TRBJ2-2, with 14 bases aligning to TRBD2. Germline-derived CDR1 and CDR2 are GTSNPN and SVGIG (reference sequence). CDR3 length equals 19 residues. The V and J ends lost 7 bases and 7 bases, in that order; junction bases with no gene match: 20. CDR3 DNA: TGTGCCTCTAAATCCCCTCGACTAGCGGGGGGGCCTTGGGTCGGGGAGCTGTTTTTT. It encodes CASKSPRLAGGPWVGELFF.

The V call is TRBV6-5, the J call TRBJ1-1; D is ambiguous. There are 14 residues in the CDR3. The V end lost 8 bases, the J end lost 0 bases, and 13 bases lay between the germline ends. Germline CDR1 MNHEY, CDR2 SVGAGI. This chain's CDR3 is CASSYQVMNTEAFF. Written as DNA, the CDR3 is TGTGCCAGCTCCTACCAAGTAATGAACACTGAAGCTTTCTTT.

V gene TRBV4-2 combines with J gene TRBJ1-5, with a possible D match to TRBD1 (5 bases). The germline V gene has CDR1 LGHNA and CDR2 YNFKEQ. Trimming stripped 3 bases from V and 5 bases from J, with 14 bases between. This CDR3 is built from 15 residues. CDR3 in amino acids: CASSQRLQGDQPQHF. The CDR3 DNA reads TGTGCCAGCAGCCAGAGGTTGCAGGGCGATCAGCCCCAGCATTTT.

CDR3 in amino acids: CASRPTGGEEKLFF. The CDR3 DNA reads TGTGCCAGCAGACCGACAGGGGGCGAGGAAAAACTGTTTTTT. This chain joins TRBV3-1 (or the pseudogene TRBV3-2) and TRBJ1-4; 10 nucleotides align to TRBD1. CDR1 LGHDT and CDR2 YNNKEL come from the germline V gene (reference sequence). The CDR3 is 14 amino acids. The trim removed 6 bases at V and 8 bases at J, leaving 6 bases unmatched.

The sample holds a few counts of this clone. The CDR3 protein is CASSIGPGTVDQPQHF. DNA of the CDR3: TGTGCCAGTAGTATCGGCCCCGGGACAGTAGATCAGCCCCAGCATTTT. The rearrangement uses TRBV19 and TRBJ1-5; TRBD1 aligns across 7 bases. The CDR3 is made up of 16 amino acids. Germline V gene data show CDR1 as LNHDA and CDR2 as SQIVND (reference sequence). V lost 3 bases to trimming and J lost 5 bases; unmatched junction nucleotides: 10.

The rearrangement joins TRBV9 to TRBJ1-1, with 7 bases identical to TRBD1. V dropped 3 bases and J dropped 7; count of bases not matched to a gene: 15. Germline CDR1 and CDR2: SGDLS and YYNGEE. The CDR3 is 16 amino acids. The chain's CDR3 is CASSEGQRPGQGEAFF. CDR3 sequence (DNA): TGTGCCAGCAGCGAGGGACAGCGCCCCGGCCAGGGTGAAGCTTTCTTT.

This chain connects TRBV18 to TRBJ1-5; 11 bases match TRBD1. The CDR3 sequence is 14 residues long. V lost 4 bases and J lost 6; bases outside the gene matches: 2. Per germline, CDR1 KGHSH and CDR2 LQKENI. In DNA form, the CDR3 reads TGTGCCAGCTCACAAGGGACAGGGGGTCAGCCCCAGCATTTT. Encoded protein: CASSQGTGGQPQHF.

V and J are TRBV18 and TRBJ1-4; no clear D. Germline CDR1 reads KGHSH; CDR2 reads LQKENI. The CDR3 spans 14 residues. Deletions cut 5 bases from V and 0 bases from J, with 7 bases between. The CDR3 bases are TGTGCCAGCTCAGAAGGAGCAACTAATGAAAAACTGTTTTTT. Protein sequence: CASSEGATNEKLFF.

The rearrangement uses TRBV5-5 and TRBJ2-7; no clear D gene. Trimming took off 4 bases at V and 1 base at J, with 9 bases between the two ends. The CDR3 runs to 13 residues. In germline, CDR1 is SGHKS, CDR2 YYEKEE (reference sequence). The CDR3 sequence is CASSIGSSYEQYF. DNA for the CDR3: TGTGCCAGCAGCATCGGGTCTTCCTACGAGCAGTACTTC.

This rearrangement joins TRBV4-1 to TRBJ1-3; D call uncertain. Trimming took 1 base from V and 0 from J, leaving 7 bases between them. The CDR3 contains 15 residues. CDR1 is MGHRA and CDR2 is YSYEKL in the germline V gene. CDR3 bases: TGCGCCAGCAGCCAAGTCACATCCTCTGGAAACACCATATATTTT. This translates into CASSQVTSSGNTIYF.

The CDR3 coding sequence is TGTGCCAGCAGGGGACTAGGGGGAGGCACAGATACGCAGTATTTT. It specifies CASRGLGGGTDTQYF. This rearrangement joins TRBV27 to TRBJ2-3, with TRBD2 matching over 8 bases. V trimming: 6 bases; J trimming: 1 base; junction bases outside the gene matches: 6. The CDR3 extends over 15 amino acids. The germline V gene has CDR1 MNHEY and CDR2 SMNVEV (reference sequence).

The J gene is TRBJ1-5, the V gene TRBV30; D may be TRBD1 (6 bases). With 5 bases removed from V and 1 base from J, the gap between germline ends came to 15 bases. The CDR3 has 15 residues. Germline V gene sequence: CDR1 GTSNPN, CDR2 SVGIG (reference sequence). The CDR3 DNA reads TGTGCCTGGGGGCGGGGGGGGGCGAGCAATCAGCCCCAGCATTTT. The encoded protein is CAWGRGGASNQPQHF.

The CDR3 DNA reads TGTGCCAGCAGCTTTAGCGGGGCCGGCACCGGGGAGCTGTTTTTT. Translation gives CASSFSGAGTGELFF. J is TRBJ2-2 and V is TRBV7-3; the match to TRBD2 covers 8 bases. The trim removed 3 bases at V and 4 bases at J, leaving 4 bases unmatched. The length of the CDR3 is 15 residues. Germline V gene sequence: CDR1 SGHTA, CDR2 FQGTGA.

This sequence joins TRBV30 and TRBJ1-2, with D unresolved. V was clipped by 6 bases and J by 5 bases, with 10 bases between them. The CDR3 is made up of 11 amino acids. Germline values: CDR1 GTSNPN, CDR2 SVGIG (reference sequence). The CDR3 here is CACWAGYGYTF. For the CDR3, the DNA is TGTGCCTGTTGGGCTGGATATGGCTACACCTTC.

This chain connects TRBV7-2 to TRBJ1-2; TRBD1 matches at 9 bases. Germline loops: CDR1 SGHTA, CDR2 FQGNSA. After removal of 4 bases from V and 4 bases from J, the junction contained 4 bases not matched to a gene. The CDR3 spans 14 residues. The CDR3 region is CASSSWGQGYGYTF. Here the CDR3 DNA reads TGTGCCAGCAGCTCGTGGGGACAGGGCTATGGCTACACCTTC. Looking up the rest from reference TRBV7-2 and TRBJ1-2 gives the full variable domain: GAGVSQSPSNKVTEKGKDVELRCDPISGHTALYWYRQSLGQGLEFLIYFQGNSAPDKSGLPSDRFSAERTGGSVSTLTIQRTQQEDSAVYLCASSSWGQGYGYTFGSGTRLTVV.

This clone was detected once. The chain links TRBV4-1 to TRBJ2-6; no clear D gene. Trimming took 4 bases from V and 0 from J, leaving 7 bases between them. Germline V gene data show CDR1 as MGHRA and CDR2 as YSYEKL. The CDR3 runs 15 residues. CDR3 residues: CASSRGYSGANVLTF. The CDR3 nucleotides are TGCGCCAGCAGCCGAGGATACTCTGGGGCCAACGTCCTGACTTTC.

This chain joins TRBV29-1 and TRBJ2-5, with D possibly being TRBD2 (5 bases). The CDR3 runs to 13 residues. The ends were cut back, 4 bases at V and 9 bases at J, with 18 bases in the middle. Germline V CDR1 and CDR2: SQVTM, ANQGSEA. The CDR3 bases are TGCAGCGTTGTAATGACAATGGGAGATTCCCAGTACTTC. This codes for CSVVMTMGDSQYF.

The chain is built from TRBV9 and TRBJ2-3; D not certain. CDR3 length equals 13 residues. V gave up 3 bases and J gave up 1 base, with 6 bases separating them. Germline values: CDR1 SGDLS, CDR2 YYNGEE. Written as DNA, the CDR3 is TGTGCCAGCAGCGAGGCGGGCACAGATACGCAGTATTTT. It translates to CASSEAGTDTQYF. The full variable domain, completed using reference TRBV9 and TRBJ2-3, is DSGVTQTPKHLITATGQRVTLRCSPRSGDLSVYWYQQSLDQGLQFLIQYYNGEERAKGNILERFSAQQFPDLHSELNLSSLELGDSALYFCASSEAGTDTQYFGPGTRLTVL.

The chain uses TRBV6-5 and TRBJ1-6, with D possibly being TRBD1 (5 bases). V was clipped by 0 bases and J by 9 bases, with 15 bases between them. CDR1 MNHEY and CDR2 SVGAGI come from the germline V gene. The CDR3 loop spans 16 amino acids. The CDR3 loop is CASSYSLTPQGSPLHF. For the CDR3, the DNA is TGTGCCAGCAGTTACTCGTTGACCCCCCAGGGTTCACCCCTCCACTTT.

The chain couples TRBV12-3 or TRBV12-4 to TRBJ1-3; D not resolved. The CDR3 is 12 amino acids. Trimming took off 3 bases at V and 10 bases at J, with 10 bases between the two ends. The CDR3, as DNA: TGTGCCAGCAGTTTTTGGGGAGCTACCATATATTTT. Translating gives CASSFWGATIYF.

This chain joins TRBV11-2 and TRBJ1-4; 8 bases line up with TRBD1. Germline V gene sequence: CDR1 SGHAT, CDR2 FQNNGV. With 4 bases clipped from V and 5 bases from J, the junction kept 6 bases outside the gene matches. CDR3 size: 15 residues. CDR3 nucleotides: TGTGCCAGCAGCTCTACAGGGGGATCAAATGAAAAACTGTTTTTT. Protein sequence: CASSSTGGSNEKLFF.

The gene calls are TRBV7-2 and TRBJ1-1; weak D call: TRBD1 (5 bases). The CDR3 is 18 residues long. In germline, CDR1 is SGHTA, CDR2 FQGNSA. The V end lost 2 bases, the J end lost 0 bases, and 19 bases lay between the germline ends. The CDR3 DNA is TGTGCCAGCAGCTTAAATGTGGGGGGGAGATTTATGAACACTGAAGCTTTCTTT. Its protein is CASSLNVGGRFMNTEAFF.

The CDR3 sequence is CSGGTPGNTIYF. The CDR3 DNA sequence: TGCAGCGGGGGGACACCGGGAAACACCATATATTTT. This sequence joins TRBV29-1 and TRBJ1-3; D possibly corresponds to TRBD1 (6 bases). V was pared by 7 bases and J by 4 bases, with 11 bases between. The CDR3 has 12 residues. Germline CDR1 is SQVTM and CDR2 is ANQGSEA.